These 20 T cell receptor beta chains were sequenced from one sample in a study of cytomegalovirus exposure and HLA in healthy donors (dated by TCRdb to 2016 to 2017). Libraries were prepared through the immunoSEQ multiplex PCR assay. For the multiplex PCR, a mixture combining 60 forward primers for TCR Vbeta segments and 13 reverse primers for TCR Jbeta segments was used. Held by TCRdb, this immuneACCESS table contains in-frame sequences only and omits some clones. Under half of the omission traces to an unresolved V gene where checked; the cause of the rest is unknown. The sample contains around 130,000 clones, 80% of them found a single time. The top ten clonotypes cover 1% of the sample. The source material was PBMCs. The receptors derive from a man aged 40-55 years in good health and CMV-seronegative.

Written as DNA, the CDR3 is TGTGCCAGCAGCTTTGGAGGGGAAAAAGCTTTCTTT. This encodes CASSFGGEKAFF. The chain links TRBV13 to TRBJ1-1; D possibly corresponds to TRBD1 (5 bases). This CDR3 comprises 12 residues. Germline CDR1 reads PRHDT; CDR2 reads FYEKMQ (reference sequence). With 3 bases removed from V and 9 bases from J, the gap between germline ends came to 11 bases.

This chain joins TRBV13 and TRBJ1-1; 7 nucleotides align to TRBD1. There are 16 residues in the CDR3. Germline V gene lookup returns CDR1 PRHDT and CDR2 FYEKMQ (reference sequence). The V gene end was trimmed by 3 bases and the J gene end by 0 bases; junction bases not matched to a gene: 7. The CDR3 bases are TGTGCCAGCAGCTTGCAGGGGGGTGTCTTGAACACTGAAGCTTTCTTT. Its protein is CASSLQGGVLNTEAFF. The variable domain in full, completed from reference TRBV13 and TRBJ1-1, reads AAGVIQSPRHLIKEKRETATLKCYPIPRHDTVYWYQQGPGQDPQFLISFYEKMQSDKGSIPDRFSAQQFSDYHSELNMSSLELGDSALYFCASSLQGGVLNTEAFFGQGTRLTVV.

V and J are TRBV2 and TRBJ2-7; 7 nucleotides match TRBD1. The CDR3 consists of 14 residues. Trimming took 3 bases from V and 2 from J; bases not matched to a gene: 4. Germline CDR1 and CDR2: SNHLY and FYNNEI. CDR3: CASSETGTPYEQYF. The CDR3 nucleotides read TGTGCCAGCAGTGAGACAGGGACCCCCTACGAGCAGTACTTC.

The V gene is TRBV11-2, the J gene TRBJ2-5, with D perhaps TRBD2 (5 bases). The V end was cut by 1 base, the J end by 3 bases, with 12 bases between. The germline CDR1 and CDR2 sequences are SGHAT and FQNNGV. The CDR3 spans 15 residues. CDR3 protein: CASSLGVTTEETQYF. CDR3 DNA: TGTGCCAGCAGCTTAGGGGTGACTACGGAAGAGACCCAGTACTTC.

The J gene is TRBJ1-4, the V gene TRBV19; 12 bases line up with TRBD1. CDR3 size: 16 residues. Losses at the gene ends were 5 bases for V and 8 bases for J; bases not matched to a gene: 9. Germline V gene sequence: CDR1 LNHDA, CDR2 SQIVND (reference sequence). CDR3 sequence reads: CASSRRGQGAPEKLFF. CDR3 DNA: TGTGCCAGTAGTCGCCGGGGACAGGGGGCGCCGGAAAAACTGTTTTTT.

The rearrangement uses TRBV5-1 and TRBJ2-2, with 8 nucleotides matching TRBD1. The V gene's germline CDR1 is SGHRS and CDR2 YFSETQ. J was trimmed by 5 bases and V by 4 bases; bases with no gene match: 7. The CDR3 is 15 amino acids. This chain's CDR3 is CASSPATGDTGELFF. The CDR3 nucleotides are TGCGCCAGCAGCCCAGCGACAGGGGATACCGGGGAGCTGTTTTTT. The full variable domain, completed using reference TRBV5-1 and TRBJ2-2, is KAGVTQTPRYLIKTRGQQVTLSCSPISGHRSVSWYQQTPGQGLQFLFEYFSETQRNKGNFPGRFSGRQFSNSRSEMNVSTLELGDSALYLCASSPATGDTGELFFGEGSRLTVL.

This CDR3 is CASRGQGGQPQHF. The DNA for the CDR3 is TGTGCCAGCAGAGGACAGGGAGGGCAGCCCCAGCATTTT. V gene TRBV27 combines with J gene TRBJ1-5; 8 bases align to TRBD1. Germline lookup yields CDR1 MNHEY and CDR2 SMNVEV (reference sequence). The CDR3 has 13 residues. With V trimmed by 6 bases and J by 7 bases, 5 bases remained unmatched.

This clone was recorded a few times. V usage is TRBV5-4 and J usage is TRBJ2-5, with 7 positions matching TRBD2. The CDR3 has 14 residues. Losses at the gene ends were 3 bases for V and 2 bases for J; bases not matched to a gene: 4. Germline values: CDR1 SGHNT, CDR2 YYREEE (reference sequence). As DNA, the CDR3 is TGTGCCAGCAGCTCGGGAGGAGGTCAAGAGACCCAGTACTTC. Translating gives CASSSGGGQETQYF.

The chain couples TRBV15 to TRBJ2-3; 7 nucleotides agree with TRBD1. Germline CDR1 reads LNHNV; CDR2 reads YYDKDF (reference sequence). CDR3 length equals 16 residues. V lost 2 bases to trimming and J lost 2 bases; unmatched junction nucleotides: 7. In DNA, the CDR3 is TGTGCCACCAGCAGATCAGACAGGGCGCCCACAGATACGCAGTATTTT. It yields the protein CATSRSDRAPTDTQYF.

The CDR3 reads CASSVFSVEQYF. DNA for the CDR3: TGTGCCAGCTCGGTTTTTTCGGTCGAGCAGTACTTC. V is TRBV2 and J is TRBJ2-7; D gene uncertain. The germline CDR1 and CDR2 sequences are SNHLY and FYNNEI. Trimming took off 8 bases at V and 6 bases at J, with 14 bases between the two ends. The CDR3 loop spans 12 amino acids.

This clone was found a few times. The chain combines TRBV7-3 with TRBJ2-3, with TRBD2 matching 11 bases. Trimming cost V 5 bases and J 5 bases; bases outside gene matches: 6. Germline values: CDR1 SGHTA, CDR2 FQGTGA. CDR3 size: 15 residues. The CDR3 sequence: CASSKTGTSGDTQYF. CDR3 nucleotide sequence: TGTGCCAGCAGCAAAACCGGGACTAGCGGAGATACGCAGTATTTT. Supplemented by reference TRBV7-3 and TRBJ2-3, the full variable domain reads GAGVSQTPSNKVTEKGKYVELRCDPISGHTALYWYRQSLGQGPEFLIYFQGTGAADDSGLPNDRFFAVRPEGSVSTLKIQRTERGDSAVYLCASSKTGTSGDTQYFGPGTRLTVL.

This clone was picked up one time. The chain links TRBV5-1 to TRBJ2-1; perhaps TRBD2 as D (6 bases). Deletions cut 6 bases from V and 7 bases from J, with 17 bases between. Per the germline V gene, CDR1 is SGHRS and CDR2 is YFSETQ. The CDR3 spans 14 residues. CDR3 DNA sequence: TGCGCCAGCAAGGAGGGCCTAGCTGAGAATGAGCAGTTCTTC. Amino acid sequence: CASKEGLAENEQFF.

This chain links TRBV6-1 with TRBJ1-1, with D tentatively TRBD1 (6 bases). Trimming took off 5 bases at V and 4 bases at J, with 14 bases between the two ends. Germline V gene lookup returns CDR1 MNHNS and CDR2 SASEGT. This CDR3 comprises 14 residues. Written as DNA, the CDR3 is TGTGCCAGCAGTCTGGACGGGGGGCCCACTGAAGCTTTCTTT. This codes for CASSLDGGPTEAFF.

The CDR3 bases are TGCAGCGTTGACGGCAGGGACTACGAGCAGTACTTC. Translation gives CSVDGRDYEQYF. The gene calls are TRBV29-1 and TRBJ2-7, with D possibly matching TRBD1 (5 bases). Per germline, CDR1 SQVTM and CDR2 ANQGSEA. This CDR3 has 12 residues. Trimming took 3 bases from V and 3 from J, leaving 9 bases between them.

The V call is TRBV6-5, the J call TRBJ2-7; 8 positions match TRBD1. The trim removed 5 bases at V and 3 bases at J, leaving 9 bases unmatched. The germline V gene encodes CDR1 MNHEY and CDR2 SVGAGI. This CDR3 region has 15 residues. CDR3 nucleotides: TGTGCCAGCAGTCCCGGGACAGGTCAAATCTACGAGCAGTACTTC. Translated: CASSPGTGQIYEQYF.

This chain uses TRBV2 with TRBJ2-3; 7 nucleotides agree with TRBD1. CDR1 is SNHLY, CDR2 FYNNEI, per germline. The CDR3 spans 13 residues. With 4 bases clipped from V and 5 bases from J, the junction kept 3 bases outside the gene matches. The CDR3 spells CASSVQGEDTQYF. Here the CDR3 DNA reads TGTGCCAGCAGTGTCCAGGGGGAAGATACGCAGTATTTT.

This clone came up once. The chain has TRBV2 and TRBJ1-2; 11 bases are shared with TRBD1. CDR1 SNHLY and CDR2 FYNNEI come from the germline V gene. V lost 6 bases and J lost 7; bases outside the gene matches: 10. The CDR3 sequence is 15 residues long. The CDR3 DNA is TGTGCCAGCAGAACTTTAGGACAGGGGGCGGCTGGCTACACCTTC. Protein sequence: CASRTLGQGAAGYTF.

V and J are TRBV29-1 and TRBJ2-5; 9 bases are a match to TRBD1. This CDR3 contains 12 residues. Germline CDR1 SQVTM, CDR2 ANQGSEA. Trimming at V came to 7 bases and at J to 4 bases, leaving 4 bases not matched to a gene. The CDR3 loop is CSGDRGAETQYF. CDR3 sequence (DNA): TGCAGCGGTGACAGGGGGGCAGAGACCCAGTACTTC.

V gene TRBV5-4 combines with J gene TRBJ2-3, with 7 positions matching TRBD1. CDR3 length: 14 amino acids. The germline gives CDR1 SGHNT, CDR2 YYREEE (reference sequence). Unmatched junction bases numbered 2, after V lost 4 bases and J lost 0 bases. The CDR3 loop reads CASSTTGSTDTQYF. The CDR3 bases are TGTGCCAGCAGCACGACAGGGAGCACAGATACGCAGTATTTT.

The J gene is TRBJ1-1, the V gene TRBV7-9; 8 bases align to TRBD1. V shed 5 bases and J 1 base; nucleotides not matched to a gene: 9. This CDR3 has 16 residues. The germline V gene encodes CDR1 SEHNR and CDR2 FQNEAQ (reference sequence). CDR3 in DNA: TGTGCCAGCAGCCCGAGTGGACAGGGTCCGAACACTGAAGCTTTCTTT. Its protein is CASSPSGQGPNTEAFF.